The 9 T cell receptor beta chains listed next were all sequenced from one sample in a study of cytomegalovirus exposure and HLA in healthy donors. Generated by immunoSEQ multiplex PCR, the TCRdb table keeps only in-frame clones and is missing some. The data hold 55,000 to 75,000 clones, with roughly nine tenths observed a single time. Sequenced: PBMCs. Receptors were obtained from a man younger than 35 in good health and CMV-seronegative.

This clone was observed once. The chain combines TRBV2 with TRBJ1-1, with D perhaps TRBD1 (5 bases). The germline gives CDR1 SNHLY, CDR2 FYNNEI. The CDR3 is 15 residues long. V shed 4 bases and J shed 3 bases, with 15 bases lying between them. The CDR3 bases are TGTGCCAGCAGTGCTATCCAGGGATCTGACACTGAAGCTTTCTTT. It is translated as CASSAIQGSDTEAFF.

V gene TRBV14 combines with J gene TRBJ1-3; maybe TRBD1 (5 bases). There are 18 residues in the CDR3. V gave up 1 base and J gave up 0 bases, with 16 bases separating them. Per the germline V gene, CDR1 is SGHDN and CDR2 is FVKESK. The chain's CDR3 is CASSQARRGPSSGNTIYF. The CDR3 nucleotides are TGTGCCAGCAGCCAAGCCCGGAGGGGTCCGAGCTCTGGAAACACCATATATTTT. Full variable domain (missing parts from reference TRBV14 and TRBJ1-3): EAGVTQFPSHSVIEKGQTVTLRCDPISGHDNLYWYRRVMGKEIKFLLHFVKESKQDESGMPNNRFLAERTGGTYSTLKVQPAELEDSGVYFCASSQARRGPSSGNTIYFGEGSWLTVV.

V gene TRBV15 combines with J gene TRBJ1-2; D is ambiguous. The CDR3 is 14 amino acids. Trimming cost V 0 bases and J 1 base, with 6 bases left between them. Germline V gene sequence: CDR1 LNHNV, CDR2 YYDKDF (reference sequence). The CDR3 spells CATSRDRLNYGYTF. In nucleotides, the CDR3 is TGTGCCACCAGCAGAGATCGTCTTAACTATGGCTACACCTTC. The full variable domain, rest sourced from reference TRBV15 and TRBJ1-2, is DAMVIQNPRYQVTQFGKPVTLSCSQTLNHNVMYWYQQKSSQAPKLLFHYYDKDFNNEADTPDNFQSRRPNTSFCFLDIRSPGLGDTAMYLCATSRDRLNYGYTFGSGTRLTVV.

The rearrangement links TRBV20-1 to TRBJ1-2; D unresolved. Germline V gene lookup returns CDR1 DFQATT and CDR2 SNEGSKA (reference sequence). V lost 7 bases and J 6 bases, leaving 12 bases between the germline ends. The CDR3 covers 11 residues. CDR3 residues: CSVRGSNGYTF. The CDR3 DNA reads TGCAGTGTACGGGGATCGAATGGCTACACCTTC.

In its sample, this clone was seen once. The genes are TRBV9 and TRBJ2-7; TRBD2 matches at 8 bases. V gave up 0 bases and J gave up 0 bases; unmatched junction bases: 2. CDR1 is SGDLS and CDR2 is YYNGEE in the germline V gene. CDR3 size: 15 residues. CDR3 protein: CASSVAAGGSYEQYF. CDR3 nucleotides: TGTGCCAGCAGCGTAGCGGCGGGAGGCTCCTACGAGCAGTACTTC.

This clone was counted many times. The chain uses TRBV19 and TRBJ2-2; D call uncertain. CDR1 and CDR2 from the germline V gene are LNHDA and SQIVND (reference sequence). Trimming removed 6 bases from V and 5 bases from J, with 7 bases in between. This CDR3 is 12 amino acids long. The CDR3 loop is CASRAETGELFF. In nucleotides, the CDR3 is TGTGCCAGTAGGGCGGAGACCGGGGAGCTGTTTTTT. Full variable domain (missing parts from reference TRBV19 and TRBJ2-2): DGGITQSPKYLFRKEGQNVTLSCEQNLNHDAMYWYRQDPGQGLRLIYYSQIVNDFQKGDIAEGYSVSREKKESFPLTVTSAQKNPTAFYLCASRAETGELFFGEGSRLTVL.

The rearrangement uses TRBV13 and TRBJ1-1; 9 nucleotides agree with TRBD1. CDR3 length equals 15 residues. Trimming cost V 5 bases and J 5 bases; bases outside gene matches: 9. Germline values: CDR1 PRHDT, CDR2 FYEKMQ (reference sequence). The CDR3 sequence: CASSPPGTGKTEAFF. CDR3 bases: TGTGCCAGCAGCCCACCCGGGACAGGGAAGACTGAAGCTTTCTTT.

V and J are TRBV18 and TRBJ2-7, with 7 bases matching TRBD1. Germline values: CDR1 KGHSH, CDR2 LQKENI. The CDR3 is made up of 15 amino acids. J was trimmed by 2 bases and V by 0 bases; bases with no gene match: 4. The CDR3 DNA follows: TGTGCCAGCTCACCACCCGGGACAGTTCCCTACGAGCAGTACTTC. Translated, it gives CASSPPGTVPYEQYF.

The rearrangement uses TRBV19 and TRBJ1-4; D might be TRBD1 (5 bases). CDR3 size: 15 residues. With 7 bases removed from V and 5 bases from J, the gap between germline ends came to 17 bases. CDR1 and CDR2 (germline): LNHDA, SQIVND (reference sequence). The CDR3 spells CASNLGPGPNEKLFF. CDR3 DNA sequence: TGTGCCAGTAATTTGGGGCCAGGCCCAAATGAAAAACTGTTTTTT.